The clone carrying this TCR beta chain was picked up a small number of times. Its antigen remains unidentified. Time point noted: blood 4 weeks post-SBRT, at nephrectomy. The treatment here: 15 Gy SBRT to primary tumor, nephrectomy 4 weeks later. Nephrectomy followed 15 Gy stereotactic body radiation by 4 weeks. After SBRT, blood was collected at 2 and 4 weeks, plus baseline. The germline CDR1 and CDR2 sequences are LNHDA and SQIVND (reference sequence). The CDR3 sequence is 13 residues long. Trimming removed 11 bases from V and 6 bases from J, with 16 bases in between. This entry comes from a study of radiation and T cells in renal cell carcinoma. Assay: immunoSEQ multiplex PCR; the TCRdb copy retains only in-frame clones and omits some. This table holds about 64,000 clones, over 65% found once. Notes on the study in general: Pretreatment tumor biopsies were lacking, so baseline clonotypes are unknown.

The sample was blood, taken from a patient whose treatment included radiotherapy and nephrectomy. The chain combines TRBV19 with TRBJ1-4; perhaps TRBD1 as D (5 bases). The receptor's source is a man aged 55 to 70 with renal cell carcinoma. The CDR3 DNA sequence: TGTGCCGCCCAGGACAATTCCGATGAAAAACTGTTTTTT. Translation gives CAAQDNSDEKLFF.